This T cell receptor (beta chain) emerged from a study of CD8+ T cells in alopecia areata. Study-level information: Administration of oral tofacitinib to treated patients was at 5 to 10 mg twice daily. Patients in the study were on tofacitinib for 6 to 18 months, then off it for 6 months.

Remarks on this clone: The antigen remains unidentified.

Extracted RNA was reverse transcribed, and the resulting cDNA served as sequencing template. This table comes from immunoSEQ multiplex PCR, and its TCRdb copy is limited to in-frame clones, with some not included. Counted here are around 160,000 clones, more than 40% occurring once; the ten biggest clones make up roughly 7.5%. Per the germline V gene, CDR1 is MDHEN and CDR2 is SYDVKM. The CDR3 runs to 16 residues. The V and J ends lost 3 bases and 4 bases respectively, with 16 bases between them. Study-level points and caveats: Compared with normal scalp, lesional scalp had higher clonality and more expanded CD8+ clones.

The receptor's source is a human donor with alopecia areata. Source material: CD4+ T cells sorted from blood. The chain recombines TRBV28 with TRBJ1-5, with D possibly matching TRBD1 (6 bases). In DNA, the CDR3 is TGTGCCAGCAGTTTGCGGGGCCAACAGGGTAATCAGCCCCAGCATTTT. This sequence encodes CASSLRGQQGNQPQHF.